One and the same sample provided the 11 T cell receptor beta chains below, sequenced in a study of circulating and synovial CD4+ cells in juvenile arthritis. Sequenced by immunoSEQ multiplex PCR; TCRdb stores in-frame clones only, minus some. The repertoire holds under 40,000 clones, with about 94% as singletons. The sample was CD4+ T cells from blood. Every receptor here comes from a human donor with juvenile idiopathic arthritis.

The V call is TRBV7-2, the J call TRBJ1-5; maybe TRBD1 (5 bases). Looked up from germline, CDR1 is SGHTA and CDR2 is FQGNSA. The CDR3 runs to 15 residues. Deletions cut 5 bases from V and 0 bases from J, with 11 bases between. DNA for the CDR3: TGTGCCAGCAGCCCCATGGGGGGTAGCAATCAGCCCCAGCATTTT. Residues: CASSPMGGSNQPQHF.

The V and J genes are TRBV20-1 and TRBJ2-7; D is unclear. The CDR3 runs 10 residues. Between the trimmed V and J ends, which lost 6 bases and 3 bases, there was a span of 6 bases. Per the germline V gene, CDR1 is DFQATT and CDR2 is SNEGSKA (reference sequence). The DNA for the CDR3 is TGCAGTGCGTACTTCTACGAGCAGTACTTC. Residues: CSAYFYEQYF.

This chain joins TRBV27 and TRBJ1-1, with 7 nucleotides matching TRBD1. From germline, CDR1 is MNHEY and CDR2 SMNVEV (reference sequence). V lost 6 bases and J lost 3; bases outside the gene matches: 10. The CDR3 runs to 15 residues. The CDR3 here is CASSPGTESYTEAFF. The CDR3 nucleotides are TGTGCCAGCAGCCCCGGGACAGAGAGTTACACTGAAGCTTTCTTT.

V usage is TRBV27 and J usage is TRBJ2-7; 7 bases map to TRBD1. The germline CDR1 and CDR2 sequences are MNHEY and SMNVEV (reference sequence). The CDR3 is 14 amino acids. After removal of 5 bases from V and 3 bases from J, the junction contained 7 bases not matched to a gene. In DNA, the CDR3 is TGTGCCAGCAGTGCATTTCGGGACAGCTACGAGCAGTACTTC. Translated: CASSAFRDSYEQYF.

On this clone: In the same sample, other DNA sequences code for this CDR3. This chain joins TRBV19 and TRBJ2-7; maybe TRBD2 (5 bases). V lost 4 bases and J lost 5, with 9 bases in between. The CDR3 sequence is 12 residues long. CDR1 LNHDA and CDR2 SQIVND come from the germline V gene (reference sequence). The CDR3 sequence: CASSTRGHEQYF. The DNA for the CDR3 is TGTGCCAGTAGTACGCGAGGGCACGAGCAGTACTTC.

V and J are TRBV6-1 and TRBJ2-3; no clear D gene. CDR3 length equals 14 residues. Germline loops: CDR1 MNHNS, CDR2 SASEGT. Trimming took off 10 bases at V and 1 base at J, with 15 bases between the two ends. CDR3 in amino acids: CAISPRGGTDTQYF. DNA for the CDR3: TGTGCCATTTCGCCACGCGGTGGCACAGATACGCAGTATTTT.

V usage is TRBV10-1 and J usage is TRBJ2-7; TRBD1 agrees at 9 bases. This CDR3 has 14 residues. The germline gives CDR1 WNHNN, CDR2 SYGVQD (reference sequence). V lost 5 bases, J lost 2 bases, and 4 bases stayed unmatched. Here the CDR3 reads CASSSGTGTYEQYF. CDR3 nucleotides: TGCGCCAGCAGTTCCGGGACAGGGACCTACGAGCAGTACTTC.

CDR3 DNA: TGTGCCAGTAGTCGGGAGGGGCAGGGAGATACGCAGTATTTT. It yields the protein CASSREGQGDTQYF. The V and J genes are TRBV19 and TRBJ2-3, with TRBD2 identical over 8 bases. This CDR3 region has 14 residues. V shed 5 bases and J 5 bases; nucleotides not matched to a gene: 6. Germline lookup yields CDR1 LNHDA and CDR2 SQIVND (reference sequence). Full variable domain (outside the CDR3, taken from reference TRBV19 and TRBJ2-3): DGGITQSPKYLFRKEGQNVTLSCEQNLNHDAMYWYRQDPGQGLRLIYYSQIVNDFQKGDIAEGYSVSREKKESFPLTVTSAQKNPTAFYLCASSREGQGDTQYFGPGTRLTVL.

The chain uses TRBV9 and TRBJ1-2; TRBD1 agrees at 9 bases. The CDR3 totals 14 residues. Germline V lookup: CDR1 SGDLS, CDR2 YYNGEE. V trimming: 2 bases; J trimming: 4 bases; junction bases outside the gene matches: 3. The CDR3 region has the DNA TGTGCCAGCAGCGTTCTGGACAGGGGCTATGGCTACACCTTC. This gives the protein CASSVLDRGYGYTF. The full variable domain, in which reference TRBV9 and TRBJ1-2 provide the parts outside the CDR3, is DSGVTQTPKHLITATGQRVTLRCSPRSGDLSVYWYQQSLDQGLQFLIQYYNGEERAKGNILERFSAQQFPDLHSELNLSSLELGDSALYFCASSVLDRGYGYTFGSGTRLTVV.

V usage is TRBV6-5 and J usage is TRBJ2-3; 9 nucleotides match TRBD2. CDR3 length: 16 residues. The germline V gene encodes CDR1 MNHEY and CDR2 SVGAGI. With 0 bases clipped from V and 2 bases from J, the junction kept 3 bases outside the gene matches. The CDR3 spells CASSYSLAGFTDTQYF. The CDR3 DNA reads TGTGCCAGCAGTTACTCTCTAGCGGGGTTCACAGATACGCAGTATTTT.

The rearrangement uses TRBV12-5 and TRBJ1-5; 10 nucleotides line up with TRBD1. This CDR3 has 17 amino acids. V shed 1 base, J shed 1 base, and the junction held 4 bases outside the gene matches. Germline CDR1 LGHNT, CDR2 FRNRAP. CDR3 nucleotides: TGTGCTAGTGGTTTGGCCGGGACAGGGGCGAGCAATCAGCCCCAGCATTTT. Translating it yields CASGLAGTGASNQPQHF.